This T cell receptor beta chain stems from a study of chemoradiotherapy in HPV16-positive cancers. This clone has only one observation. The CDR3 contains 16 residues. The V gene's germline CDR1 is SEHNR and CDR2 FQNEAQ (reference sequence). The ends were cut back, 2 bases at V and 7 bases at J, with 15 bases in the middle. Produced via immunoSEQ multiplex PCR; TCRdb's table is partial and in-frame only. The table includes 30,000 or so clones, approximately 88% detected once. The source was blood, collected from a patient who underwent chemoradiotherapy. V is TRBV7-9 and J is TRBJ1-6; weak D call: TRBD1 (6 bases). This receptor was taken from a human donor with HPV-associated anogenital cancer. The CDR3 spells CASSLSDSRTNSPLHF. The CDR3 DNA reads as TGTGCCAGCAGCTTATCGGACAGCCGAACAAATTCACCCCTCCACTTT.